A single sample gave rise to the 21 T cell receptor beta chains below, sequenced in a study of cytomegalovirus exposure and HLA in healthy donors. Libraries were prepared by immunoSEQ multiplex PCR; TCRdb keeps only in-frame clonotypes and omits some of them. Of about 220,000 clones in the sample, 90% to 95% were seen once. Sequencing input: PBMCs. All receptors come from a woman between 18 and 29 years old in good health and CMV-seronegative.

The chain carries TRBV5-1 and TRBJ1-1; 8 bases match TRBD1. The ends lost 3 bases at V and 9 bases at J; junction bases unmatched: 16. Per germline, CDR1 SGHRS and CDR2 YFSETQ. This CDR3 has 16 residues. The CDR3 loop reads CASSSGQGGMLGQAFF. For the CDR3, the DNA is TGCGCCAGCAGCTCTGGACAGGGTGGTATGTTGGGTCAAGCTTTCTTT.

The chain employs TRBV5-1 and TRBJ2-3; D may be TRBD2 (6 bases). The V and J ends lost 0 bases and 3 bases respectively, with 14 bases between them. This CDR3 has 16 residues. Per the germline V gene, CDR1 is SGHRS and CDR2 is YFSETQ. The CDR3 region is CASSLGTRLGTDTQYF. CDR3 coding DNA: TGCGCCAGCAGCTTGGGAACAAGACTAGGGACAGATACGCAGTATTTT.

The chain has TRBV19 and TRBJ2-7, with 10 bases aligning to TRBD1. Per the germline V gene, CDR1 is LNHDA and CDR2 is SQIVND (reference sequence). The CDR3 runs to 14 residues. Unmatched junction bases numbered 4, after V lost 6 bases and J lost 2 bases. The CDR3 DNA is TGTGCCAGTAGCACCGGGACAGGGGCCTACGAGCAGTACTTC. It encodes CASSTGTGAYEQYF.

The chain carries TRBV6-1 and TRBJ2-3; 7 nucleotides line up with TRBD2. With 4 bases clipped from V and 2 bases from J, the junction kept 6 bases outside the gene matches. This CDR3 spans 15 amino acids. CDR1 and CDR2 (germline): MNHNS, SASEGT. The DNA for the CDR3 is TGTGCCAGCAGTGTTTCGGGAGGACTCACAGATACGCAGTATTTT. Translated, it gives CASSVSGGLTDTQYF.

This chain connects TRBV7-9 to TRBJ2-1; D ambiguous. The CDR3 loop spans 14 amino acids. Trimming shortened V by 3 bases and J by 1 base, and 7 bases separated the two germline ends. Per germline, CDR1 SEHNR and CDR2 FQNEAQ (reference sequence). The CDR3, as DNA: TGTGCCAGCAGCTTGGGCATTTCCTACAATGAGCAGTTCTTC. It specifies CASSLGISYNEQFF.

This chain links TRBV5-1 with TRBJ2-7; D remains unclear. The germline V gene encodes CDR1 SGHRS and CDR2 YFSETQ. CDR3 size: 13 residues. The ends were cut back, 3 bases at V and 4 bases at J, with 11 bases in the middle. CDR3 nucleotide sequence: TGCGCCAGCAGCTCCGACACCCCGTACGAGCAGTACTTC. This translates into CASSSDTPYEQYF.

This clone was recorded a few times. This sequence joins TRBV14 and TRBJ2-7, with 8 bases fitting TRBD1. Germline CDR1 SGHDN, CDR2 FVKESK. Trimming cost V 4 bases and J 6 bases; bases outside gene matches: 5. The CDR3 runs 13 residues. The CDR3 protein is CASSRDRISEQYF. The CDR3 bases are TGTGCCAGCAGCCGGGACAGGATAAGCGAGCAGTACTTC.

The V gene is TRBV4-1, the J gene TRBJ1-1; TRBD1 is a possible D gene (5 bases). The germline V and J ends were trimmed by 0 bases and 11 bases, with 19 bases remaining between them. This CDR3 is built from 15 residues. The germline CDR1 and CDR2 sequences are MGHRA and YSYEKL. The CDR3 DNA reads TGCGCCAGCAGCCAAGACACCGCAGGGCGCCGGAATGCTTTCTTT. It encodes CASSQDTAGRRNAFF.

The chain recombines TRBV30 with TRBJ1-4; D unresolved. Germline V CDR1 and CDR2: GTSNPN, SVGIG (reference sequence). Trimming left V 1 base short and J 4 bases short, with 4 bases between. The CDR3 contains 12 residues. The CDR3, as DNA: TGTGCCTGGAGTGATAATAATGAAAAACTGTTTTTT. This sequence encodes CAWSDNNEKLFF. Drawing the rest from reference TRBV30 and TRBJ1-4, the complete variable domain is SQTIHQWPATLVQPVGSPLSLECTVEGTSNPNLYWYRQAAGRGLQLLFYSVGIGQISSEVPQNLSASRPQDRQFILSSKKLLLSDSGFYLCAWSDNNEKLFFGSGTQLSVL.

The chain employs TRBV15 and TRBJ2-7; tentatively, D is TRBD1 (7 bases). There are 16 residues in the CDR3. The germline V gene has CDR1 LNHNV and CDR2 YYDKDF (reference sequence). Trimming took off 5 bases at V and 5 bases at J, with 22 bases between the two ends. CDR3 DNA: TGTGCCACCAGCTACCCACGGGAGACAGGGTGGAACGAGCAGTACTTC. Translating gives CATSYPRETGWNEQYF.

The chain carries TRBV14 and TRBJ1-1; a weak D match, TRBD1 (5 bases). V lost 1 base and J 5 bases, leaving 20 bases between the germline ends. The CDR3 covers 17 residues. Per germline, CDR1 SGHDN and CDR2 FVKESK. This CDR3 is CASSQGWGKVAGTEAFF. The CDR3 nucleotides are TGTGCCAGCAGCCAAGGGTGGGGGAAAGTCGCGGGAACTGAAGCTTTCTTT.

J is TRBJ1-6 and V is TRBV28; 8 bases align to TRBD1. This CDR3 contains 15 residues. V trimming: 4 bases; J trimming: 9 bases; junction bases outside the gene matches: 8. CDR1 and CDR2 (germline): MDHEN, SYDVKM. CDR3 in DNA: TGTGCCAGCAGTTCCAAGACAGGGGCAACTTCACCCCTCCACTTT. It specifies CASSSKTGATSPLHF.

The chain links TRBV4-1 to TRBJ1-1; 8 bases are shared with TRBD1. Germline V CDR1 and CDR2: MGHRA, YSYEKL. J gave up 11 bases and V 0 bases, and 14 bases lay outside the gene matches. The CDR3 totals 16 residues. The CDR3 region is CASSQEVPRGRRGAFF. The CDR3 region has the DNA TGCGCCAGCAGCCAAGAGGTCCCCAGGGGGCGCAGAGGGGCTTTCTTT.

The V and J genes are TRBV6-1 and TRBJ2-7, with 7 positions matching TRBD2. CDR1 MNHNS and CDR2 SASEGT come from the germline V gene. Losses at the gene ends were 7 bases for V and 1 base for J; bases not matched to a gene: 4. This CDR3 has 13 residues. CDR3 in DNA: TGTGCCAGCATTTCGGGACTATCCTACGAGCAGTACTTC. It codes for CASISGLSYEQYF.

The chain combines TRBV5-5 with TRBJ2-7; tentatively, D is TRBD1 (6 bases). Germline values: CDR1 SGHKS, CDR2 YYEKEE (reference sequence). With 0 bases removed from V and 2 bases from J, the gap between germline ends came to 9 bases. This CDR3 region has 14 residues. CDR3 residues: CASSLGTEPYEQYF. The CDR3 DNA sequence: TGTGCCAGCAGCTTGGGGACAGAGCCCTACGAGCAGTACTTC.

The chain joins TRBV6-5 to TRBJ1-1, with 9 bases identical to TRBD1. Looked up from germline, CDR1 is MNHEY and CDR2 is SVGAGI. V trimming: 6 bases; J trimming: 6 bases; junction bases outside the gene matches: 2. The CDR3 is 12 residues long. CDR3 residues: CASSDRGAEAFF. The CDR3 nucleotides read TGTGCCAGCAGCGACAGGGGGGCTGAAGCTTTCTTT.

This clone was seen once. The V gene is TRBV2, the J gene TRBJ2-1; 12 nucleotides match TRBD2. Germline assignment: CDR1 SNHLY and CDR2 FYNNEI. V was clipped by 2 bases and J by 9 bases; unmatched bases: 2. The length of the CDR3 is 14 residues. CDR3 DNA sequence: TGTGCCAGCAGTGAATCGGGACTAGCGGGTGAGCAGTTCTTC. It encodes CASSESGLAGEQFF.

The V call is TRBV14, the J call TRBJ2-1; 9 positions agree with TRBD2. Germline loops: CDR1 SGHDN, CDR2 FVKESK. This CDR3 has 19 amino acids. V shed 0 bases and J 1 base; nucleotides not matched to a gene: 10. The CDR3 spells CASSQDPPTSGLSYNEQFF. As DNA, the CDR3 is TGTGCCAGCAGCCAAGACCCCCCAACTAGCGGGCTTTCCTACAATGAGCAGTTCTTC. Together with reference TRBV14 and TRBJ2-1, the CDR3 gives the full variable domain: EAGVTQFPSHSVIEKGQTVTLRCDPISGHDNLYWYRRVMGKEIKFLLHFVKESKQDESGMPNNRFLAERTGGTYSTLKVQPAELEDSGVYFCASSQDPPTSGLSYNEQFFGPGTRLTVL.

This clone was detected once. The chain links TRBV29-1 to TRBJ1-2, with 9 bases matching TRBD1. The J segment lost 4 bases and the V segment lost 3 bases, leaving 9 bases of the junction unmatched. CDR1 is SQVTM, CDR2 ANQGSEA, per germline. This CDR3 region has 15 residues. The CDR3 loop is CSVDSGTGKGYGYTF. CDR3 DNA: TGCAGCGTTGATTCTGGGACAGGGAAGGGCTATGGCTACACCTTC.

V is TRBV20-1 and J is TRBJ2-7; D unresolved. The CDR3 totals 11 residues. The germline gives CDR1 DFQATT, CDR2 SNEGSKA (reference sequence). V dropped 0 bases and J dropped 6 bases, with 6 bases sitting between them. The DNA of the CDR3 is TGCAGTGCTAGAGAGCGCGGCGAGCAGTACTTC. As protein: CSARERGEQYF.

The chain combines TRBV4-2 with TRBJ1-2; tentative D call: TRBD1 (5 bases). Germline loops: CDR1 LGHNA, CDR2 YNFKEQ. Between the trimmed V and J ends, which lost 0 bases and 6 bases, there was a span of 17 bases. The CDR3 totals 16 residues. The CDR3 bases are TGTGCCAGCAGCCAAGAAGTAGAACGGCTGGGGCATGGCTACACCTTC. It translates to CASSQEVERLGHGYTF.